These 9 T cell receptor beta chains were all obtained from the same sample, sequenced in a study of blood T cell repertoires in COVID-19. This table comes from immunoSEQ multiplex PCR, and its TCRdb copy is limited to in-frame clones, with some not included. The repertoire has under 250,000 clones, more than 70% of them found once; the top ten carry roughly 8%. Sequences were obtained from peripheral blood. These receptors all stem from a woman between 50 and 59 years old with acute or convalescent COVID-19.

The V and J genes are TRBV28 and TRBJ2-7; 8 nucleotides align to TRBD1. J was trimmed by 1 base and V by 3 bases; bases with no gene match: 2. This CDR3 spans 14 amino acids. CDR1 MDHEN and CDR2 SYDVKM come from the germline V gene. The CDR3: CASSFGDRSYEQYF. The CDR3 nucleotides read TGTGCCAGCAGTTTCGGGGACAGGTCCTACGAGCAGTACTTC. Using reference TRBV28 and TRBJ2-7 for the parts outside the CDR3, the full variable domain is DVKVTQSSRYLVKRTGEKVFLECVQDMDHENMFWYRQDPGLGLRLIYFSYDVKMKEKGDIPEGYSVSREKKERFSLILESASTNQTSMYLCASSFGDRSYEQYFGPGTRLTVT.

This rearrangement joins TRBV5-6 to TRBJ2-7; 9 nucleotides align to TRBD2. J was trimmed by 6 bases and V by 3 bases; bases with no gene match: 13. The length of the CDR3 is 16 residues. Germline V gives CDR1 SGHDT, CDR2 YYEEEE. The CDR3 DNA is TGTGCCAGCAGCTCACACCACGGACTAGCGCTGGGCGAGCAGTACTTC. Its protein is CASSSHHGLALGEQYF. Variable domain in full (rest from reference TRBV5-6 and TRBJ2-7): DAGVTQSPTHLIKTRGQQVTLRCSPKSGHDTVSWYQQALGQGPQFIFQYYEEEERQRGNFPDRFSGHQFPNYSSELNVNALLLGDSALYLCASSSHHGLALGEQYFGPGTRLTVT.

The V and J genes are TRBV10-2 and TRBJ2-7; 10 nucleotides align to TRBD2. With 4 bases clipped from V and 5 bases from J, the junction kept 14 bases outside the gene matches. The germline V gene has CDR1 WSHSY and CDR2 SAAADI. The CDR3 length is 17 residues. DNA for the CDR3: TGCGCCAGCAGTGGTGGGGGTAGCGGGAGGCGAAACAACGAGCAGTACTTC. Its protein is CASSGGGSGRRNNEQYF.

The rearrangement links TRBV19 to TRBJ2-1; TRBD1 matches at 8 bases. Trimming cost V 10 bases and J 7 bases; bases outside gene matches: 15. This CDR3 is 15 amino acids long. The germline V gene encodes CDR1 LNHDA and CDR2 SQIVND (reference sequence). CDR3 residues: CATLDRGRYANEQFF. DNA of the CDR3: TGTGCCACCCTAGACAGGGGCAGGTACGCGAATGAGCAGTTCTTC.

As regards this clone: An end of the junction differs from the germline gene, which may be a read error. The chain carries TRBV5-6 and TRBJ1-5; possible D gene TRBD1, 5 bases. This CDR3 is 16 amino acids long. Germline CDR1 SGHDT, CDR2 YYEEEE. CDR3 sequence: CASSLGPPGPNQPQHF. DNA for the CDR3: TGTGCCAGCAGTTTGGGCCCTCCAGGGCCCAATCAGCCCCAGCATTTT.

The chain carries TRBV2 and TRBJ1-1; D is ambiguous. Germline values: CDR1 SNHLY, CDR2 FYNNEI. Trimming took off 6 bases at V and 7 bases at J, with 12 bases between the two ends. The CDR3 covers 12 residues. The CDR3 DNA follows: TGTGCCAGCAGGTCAAACGGCGGTGAAGCTTTCTTT. This codes for CASRSNGGEAFF.

The rearrangement joins TRBV28 to TRBJ2-7; 13 bases map to TRBD2. Losses at the gene ends were 6 bases for V and 7 bases for J; bases not matched to a gene: 6. This CDR3 comprises 14 residues. From germline, CDR1 is MDHEN and CDR2 SYDVKM. The DNA of the CDR3 is TGTGCCAGCAGACTAAGACTAGCGGGAGGTGAGCAGTACTTC. Its protein product is CASRLRLAGGEQYF.

The rearrangement links TRBV28 to TRBJ2-2; unclear D gene. Trimming shortened V by 1 base and J by 8 bases, and 8 bases separated the two germline ends. The CDR3 runs to 13 residues. From germline, CDR1 is MDHEN and CDR2 SYDVKM. The CDR3 sequence is CASSLYATGELFF. Here the CDR3 DNA reads TGTGCCAGCAGTTTATATGCTACTGGGGAGCTGTTTTTT.

CDR3 residues: CASSEAGDYGYTF. CDR3 in DNA: TGTGCCAGCAGTGAAGCAGGAGACTATGGCTACACCTTC. The chain carries TRBV2 and TRBJ1-2; D is ambiguous. Germline CDR1 and CDR2: SNHLY and FYNNEI. The V end was cut by 0 bases, the J end by 3 bases, with 5 bases between. The CDR3 totals 13 residues. The full variable domain, rest sourced from reference TRBV2 and TRBJ1-2, is EPEVTQTPSHQVTQMGQEVILRCVPISNHLYFYWYRQILGQKVEFLVSFYNNEISEKSEIFDDQFSVERPDGSNFTLKIRSTKLEDSAMYFCASSEAGDYGYTFGSGTRLTVV.